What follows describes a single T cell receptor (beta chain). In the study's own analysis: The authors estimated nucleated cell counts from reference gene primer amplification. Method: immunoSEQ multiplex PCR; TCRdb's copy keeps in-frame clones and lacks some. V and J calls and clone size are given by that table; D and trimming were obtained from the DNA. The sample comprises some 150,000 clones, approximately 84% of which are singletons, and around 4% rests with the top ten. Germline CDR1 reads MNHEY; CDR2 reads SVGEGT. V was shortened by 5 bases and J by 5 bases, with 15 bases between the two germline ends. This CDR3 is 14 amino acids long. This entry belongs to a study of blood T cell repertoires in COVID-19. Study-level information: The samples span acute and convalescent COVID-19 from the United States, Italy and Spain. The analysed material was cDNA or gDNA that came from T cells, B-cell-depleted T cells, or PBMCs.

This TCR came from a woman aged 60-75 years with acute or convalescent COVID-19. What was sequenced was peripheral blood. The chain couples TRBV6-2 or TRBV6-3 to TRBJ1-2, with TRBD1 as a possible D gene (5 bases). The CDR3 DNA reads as TGTGCCAGCAGTGCATCGGGGGGACCTTATGGCTACACCTTC. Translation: CASSASGGPYGYTF.